This TCR beta chain was sequenced during a study of cytomegalovirus exposure and HLA in healthy donors. Details on this clone: Its target is unknown.

The PCR ran on 60 Vbeta and 13 Jbeta primers. The assay was immunoSEQ multiplex PCR, and TCRdb's table has in-frame clones only and misses some. The data contain 110,000 to 150,000 clones, about three quarters of them singletons. Germline lookup yields CDR1 SGHRS and CDR2 YFSETQ. V lost 3 bases, J lost 4 bases, and 8 bases stayed unmatched. The CDR3 is 15 amino acids. Findings and limits, study-wide: In a later analysis, parvovirus B19, influenza, CMV and Epstein-Barr virus appeared linked to several top co-occurrence clusters.

The receptor was derived from a human donor in good health. The chain employs TRBV5-1 and TRBJ2-5; TRBD1 matches at 8 bases. Sequencing was performed on PBMCs. CDR3 DNA: TGCGCCAGCAGCTCTCCCGACAGGGGAGGAGAGACCCAGTACTTC. This encodes CASSSPDRGGETQYF.